These T cell receptor beta chains were read from a single sample in a study of shared clonotypes between healthy human individuals. Only in-frame clones appear in the TCRdb table, and some are missing; sequencing was by immunoSEQ multiplex PCR. The sample has some 2,400,000 clones, about 94% seen once. The sequenced sample consisted of naive CD4+ T cells sorted from blood. These receptors were collected from a man between 18 and 29 years old in good health. Each CDR3 is given with its conserved first and last residue. Fields, in order: CDR3 protein, CDR3 DNA, D gene, clone size, V gene, J gene. The D gene is left open where the match is weak. Only some rows state a clone size, as once, few, many or a class for expanded clones.

CASSQRTSGVSYNEQFF	TGTGCCAGCAGTCAACGGACTAGCGGAGTCTCCTACAATGAGCAGTTCTTC	TRBD2	.	TRBV7-2	TRBJ2-1
CASSQGQGDLNYGYTF	TGCGCCAGCAGCCAGGGACAGGGGGACCTTAACTATGGCTACACCTTC	TRBD1	.	TRBV4-1	TRBJ1-2
CSVAGKLMNTEAFF	TGCAGCGTTGCGGGGAAGCTCATGAACACTGAAGCTTTCTTT	.	.	TRBV29-1	TRBJ1-1
CASIGDYSNQPQHF	TGTGCCAGCATCGGGGATTATAGCAATCAGCCCCAGCATTTT	.	once	TRBV6-1	TRBJ1-5
CASSRIWEGLPYEQYF	TGTGCCAGCAGTCGTATTTGGGAGGGCCTCCCCTACGAGCAGTACTTC	TRBD2	.	TRBV5-6	TRBJ2-7
CAWSVLSGWDYEQYF	TGTGCCTGGAGTGTACTGTCAGGGTGGGACTACGAGCAGTACTTC	.	.	TRBV30	TRBJ2-7
CASSLVEGRLFF	TGTGCCAGCAGCTTAGTGGAGGGGAGACTGTTTTTT	.	.	TRBV7-9	TRBJ1-4
CASSIDGGTGNTIYF	TGCGCCAGCAGCATCGATGGGGGTACTGGAAACACCATATATTTT	.	few	TRBV5-1	TRBJ1-3
CASGIYEQYF	TGTGCCAGCGGGATCTACGAGCAGTACTTC	.	.	TRBV6-6	TRBJ2-7
CASSIDHRGTEAFF	TGTGCCAGTAGTATAGACCACAGGGGAACTGAAGCTTTCTTT	TRBD1	.	TRBV19	TRBJ1-1
CASSDFVVQETQYF	TGTGCCAGCAGTGATTTTGTGGTACAAGAGACCCAGTACTTC	.	once	TRBV2	TRBJ2-5
CASSKEGSPMSSPLHF	TGTGCCAGCAGCAAGGAGGGTAGCCCAATGAGTTCACCCCTCCACTTT	.	.	TRBV21-1	TRBJ1-6
CASSQGYSLATPAYEQYF	TGCGCCAGCAGCCAAGGCTATTCACTAGCAACCCCCGCCTACGAGCAGTACTTC	.	.	TRBV4-1	TRBJ2-7
CASSPGTEGFGYGYTF	TGCGCCAGCAGTCCCGGGACAGAAGGATTCGGCTATGGCTACACCTTC	TRBD1	.	TRBV5-1	TRBJ1-2
CASSYEGRRDEKLFF	TGTGCCAGCAGCTATGAGGGGCGTCGGGATGAAAAACTGTTTTTT	.	.	TRBV7-2	TRBJ1-4
CASSLLPSPLHF	TGTGCCAGCAGCTTGCTCCCCTCACCCCTCCACTTT	.	few	TRBV7-8	TRBJ1-6
CASSTPGGGLNEQFF	TGTGCCAGCAGCACACCCGGGGGGGGTCTAAATGAGCAGTTCTTC	TRBD2	.	TRBV7-2	TRBJ2-1
CASRPVSYYEQYF	TGTGCCAGCAGACCAGTATCCTATTACGAGCAGTACTTC	.	.	TRBV28	TRBJ2-7
CASSVGDLNTDTQYF	TGTGCCAGCAGTGTTGGTGACCTCAACACAGATACGCAGTATTTT	.	.	TRBV6-5	TRBJ2-3
CASSNVGDNTEAFF	TGCGCCAGCAGCAACGTAGGTGATAACACTGAAGCTTTCTTT	.	.	TRBV5-1	TRBJ1-1
CASSAQGNTEAFF	TGTGCCAGCAGCGCCCAGGGGAACACTGAAGCTTTCTTT	.	.	TRBV6-1	TRBJ1-1
CASSQGQRGDSPLHF	TGTGCCAGCAGCCAGGGACAGCGAGGGGATTCACCCCTCCACTTT	TRBD1	few	TRBV28	TRBJ1-6
CASSLVPGYEQYF	TGTGCCAGCAGCTTAGTCCCTGGGTACGAGCAGTACTTC	.	.	TRBV7-2	TRBJ2-7
CAWSHQGGEKLFF	TGTGCCTGGTCTCATCAGGGGGGCGAAAAACTGTTTTTT	TRBD1	.	TRBV30	TRBJ1-4
CASTHREGNQPQHF	TGTGCCAGCACTCACAGGGAGGGCAATCAGCCCCAGCATTTT	.	.	TRBV6-1	TRBJ1-5
CSAGADGYTF	TGCAGTGCTGGAGCCGATGGCTACACCTTC	.	.	TRBV20-1	TRBJ1-2
CASSIAVRKNADTQYF	TGTGCCAGTAGTATAGCGGTCCGGAAAAACGCAGATACGCAGTATTTT	.	.	TRBV19	TRBJ2-3
CASSILSQGSTYNEQFF	TGTGCCAGCAGTATCCTATCTCAGGGGAGCACCTACAATGAGCAGTTCTTC	.	.	TRBV28	TRBJ2-1
CASSDNRWDRGGSTEAFF	TGTGCCAGCAGTGATAACCGGTGGGACAGGGGAGGAAGCACTGAAGCTTTCTTT	TRBD1	.	TRBV6-1	TRBJ1-1
CAWSVRQTPLSPLHF	TGTGCCTGGAGTGTAAGGCAAACCCCGCTTTCACCCCTCCACTTT	.	.	TRBV30	TRBJ1-6
CSAFQSSLPYEQYF	TGCAGCGCCTTCCAGAGTTCTCTCCCCTACGAGCAGTACTTC	.	.	TRBV29-1	TRBJ2-7
CASMGTAYEQYF	TGTGCCAGCATGGGGACAGCCTACGAGCAGTACTTC	TRBD1	once	TRBV7-9	TRBJ2-7
CASAQYFQETQYF	TGTGCCAGCGCCCAGTACTTCCAAGAGACCCAGTACTTC	.	.	TRBV6-5	TRBJ2-5
CASSSGPGNTIYF	TGTGCCAGCAGTTCGGGACCTGGAAACACCATATATTTT	.	.	TRBV6-5	TRBJ1-3
CAWSQGGRETQYF	TGTGCCTGGAGTCAGGGGGGGAGAGAGACCCAGTACTTC	.	.	TRBV30	TRBJ2-5
CASTQGVAGGQEQFF	TGTGCCAGCACCCAGGGGGTAGCGGGGGGGCAAGAGCAGTTCTTC	TRBD2	once	TRBV6-5	TRBJ2-1
CASSFRDRDYNEQFF	TGCGCCAGCAGCTTCCGGGACAGGGATTACAATGAGCAGTTCTTC	TRBD1	.	TRBV5-1	TRBJ2-1
CSVQRLDNEQFF	TGCAGCGTTCAGCGCTTAGACAATGAGCAGTTCTTC	.	.	TRBV29-1	TRBJ2-1
CASRPEQQPQHF	TGTGCCAGCAGACCCGAACAGCAGCCCCAGCATTTT	.	.	TRBV28	TRBJ1-5
CASSSGQGSSGNTIYF	TGTGCCAGCAGTTCCGGACAGGGATCCTCTGGAAACACCATATATTTT	TRBD1	.	TRBV6-5	TRBJ1-3
CASSQDFGLSSDTQYF	TGCGCCAGCAGCCAAGATTTCGGCCTGTCTTCGGATACGCAGTATTTT	.	.	TRBV4-1	TRBJ2-3
CASSDTIAGIGTQYF	TGCGCCAGCAGCGACACTATAGCGGGCATCGGTACGCAGTATTTT	TRBD2	.	TRBV5-1	TRBJ2-3
CAISEFAGETYEQYF	TGTGCCATCAGTGAATTTGCGGGAGAAACCTACGAGCAGTACTTC	TRBD2	.	TRBV10-3	TRBJ2-7
CASSTAGTANTEAFF	TGTGCCAGTAGTACGGCCGGGACGGCGAACACTGAAGCTTTCTTT	.	.	TRBV19	TRBJ1-1